Presented here are 20 T cell receptor beta chains from one specimen sequenced in a study of T cell responses to AZD1222 COVID-19 vaccine. Profiling relied on immunoSEQ multiplex PCR, and the TCRdb table lists in-frame clones only, not all of them. The table has about 70,000 clones, more than 75% seen once; the top ten hold around 5.1%. This specimen was peripheral blood, taken 28 days after the second dose of the MenACWY control vaccine. These receptors all come from an adult who received the MenACWY meningococcal vaccine as a control.

This clone has only one observation. The V call is TRBV7-2, the J call TRBJ2-7, with D possibly TRBD2 on 5 matching bases. V shed 1 base and J shed 5 bases, with 12 bases lying between them. CDR3 length: 14 residues. In germline, CDR1 is SGHTA, CDR2 FQGNSA. The CDR3 nucleotides are TGTGCCAGCAGCTTAGAGGGAGTTTGGAACGAGCAGTACTTC. Translated, it gives CASSLEGVWNEQYF.

The genes are TRBV2 and TRBJ1-2; D gene uncertain. There are 12 residues in the CDR3. Germline V CDR1 and CDR2: SNHLY, FYNNEI. Trimming left V 3 bases short and J 4 bases short, with 6 bases between. The CDR3 bases are TGTGCCAGCAGTGATGGGCTCTATGGCTACACCTTC. It yields the protein CASSDGLYGYTF.

The V and J genes are TRBV3-1 (or the pseudogene TRBV3-2) and TRBJ1-2, with D perhaps TRBD1 (5 bases). The V end lost 3 bases, the J end lost 5 bases, and 25 bases lay between the germline ends. Germline V gene lookup returns CDR1 LGHDT and CDR2 YNNKEL (reference sequence). The CDR3 sequence is 18 residues long. The CDR3, as DNA: TGTGCCAGCAGCCATTCTCAATACGGGGCAGGACCAGATTATGGCTACACCTTC. Translating gives CASSHSQYGAGPDYGYTF.

The chain carries TRBV6-6 and TRBJ2-7, with D perhaps matching TRBD1 or TRBD2 (5 bases each). V was trimmed by 4 bases and J by 3 bases, leaving 10 bases between them. Germline CDR1 reads MNHNY; CDR2 reads SVGAGI (reference sequence). The CDR3 consists of 13 residues. The CDR3: CASSWGPSYEQYF. The CDR3 nucleotides read TGTGCCAGCAGTTGGGGACCGAGCTACGAGCAGTACTTC.

This sequence joins TRBV28 and TRBJ2-2; 8 bases agree with TRBD1. Germline V gene data show CDR1 as MDHEN and CDR2 as SYDVKM. V dropped 5 bases and J dropped 7; count of bases not matched to a gene: 12. The CDR3 has 16 residues. CDR3 region: CASSPGGAFVGGELFF. The CDR3 DNA reads as TGTGCCAGCAGTCCAGGGGGCGCTTTCGTCGGCGGGGAGCTGTTTTTT.

The chain carries TRBV19 and TRBJ1-2; 7 nucleotides agree with TRBD1. The germline V gene has CDR1 LNHDA and CDR2 SQIVND (reference sequence). The CDR3 covers 15 residues. Trimming removed 4 bases from V and 2 bases from J; junction bases left unmatched: 7. CDR3 loop: CASSRDRWPNYGYTF. The DNA for the CDR3 is TGTGCCAGTAGTAGGGACAGATGGCCCAACTATGGCTACACCTTC. The full variable domain, with the rest looked up from reference TRBV19 and TRBJ1-2, is DGGITQSPKYLFRKEGQNVTLSCEQNLNHDAMYWYRQDPGQGLRLIYYSQIVNDFQKGDIAEGYSVSREKKESFPLTVTSAQKNPTAFYLCASSRDRWPNYGYTFGSGTRLTVV.

CDR3 in DNA: TGTGCCAGCAGCTTGTTAGGACCTGGACTGTCGAGTTTTAACTATGGCTACACCTTC. Translation: CASSLLGPGLSSFNYGYTF. The chain combines TRBV5-5 with TRBJ1-2; D remains ambiguous. V was shortened by 1 base and J by 1 base, with 23 bases between the two germline ends. Germline V gene lookup returns CDR1 SGHKS and CDR2 YYEKEE (reference sequence). This CDR3 spans 19 amino acids.

The rearrangement uses TRBV28 and TRBJ2-3; 7 nucleotides match TRBD1. The CDR3 runs to 16 residues. J lost 3 bases, V lost 5 bases, and 11 bases had no gene match. Germline CDR1 is MDHEN and CDR2 is SYDVKM. In DNA, the CDR3 is TGTGCCAGCAGTGGGTCACAGGGGTTCCCTACAGATACGCAGTATTTT. Residues: CASSGSQGFPTDTQYF.

The V gene is TRBV29-1, the J gene TRBJ2-1; possible D gene TRBD2, 5 bases. Germline values: CDR1 SQVTM, CDR2 ANQGSEA. The CDR3 has 14 amino acids. The V end was cut by 1 base, the J end by 0 bases, with 7 bases between. CDR3 sequence reads: CSVEGSGSYNEQFF. CDR3 DNA: TGCAGCGTTGAAGGGAGCGGCTCCTACAATGAGCAGTTCTTC.

There are a few counts of this clone. The CDR3 sequence is CASSHLRTGGFGNTIYF. The CDR3 coding sequence is TGTGCCAGCAGCCATCTTCGGACAGGGGGCTTTGGAAACACCATATATTTT. The J gene is TRBJ1-3, the V gene TRBV3-1 (or the pseudogene TRBV3-2); 11 nucleotides line up with TRBD1. This CDR3 region has 17 residues. The V and J ends lost 3 bases and 3 bases, in that order; junction bases with no gene match: 7. Germline V lookup: CDR1 LGHDT, CDR2 YNNKEL (reference sequence).

V is TRBV7-2 and J is TRBJ2-7; no firm D call. From germline, CDR1 is SGHTA and CDR2 FQGNSA. The CDR3 has 13 residues. Trimming shortened V by 2 bases and J by 3 bases, and 8 bases separated the two germline ends. CDR3: CASSLKANYEQYF. The CDR3 DNA reads TGTGCCAGCAGCTTAAAGGCCAACTACGAGCAGTACTTC.

V gene TRBV6-5 combines with J gene TRBJ1-3; D is possibly TRBD1 (5 bases). CDR3 length equals 16 residues. Germline V gene lookup returns CDR1 MNHEY and CDR2 SVGAGI. The V end lost 0 bases, the J end lost 8 bases, and 17 bases lay between the germline ends. DNA of the CDR3: TGTGCCAGCAGTTACTCGGGGACTTCGGGATGGGACACCATATATTTT. Amino acids: CASSYSGTSGWDTIYF.

The V gene is TRBV19, the J gene TRBJ2-2; D is perhaps TRBD2 (5 bases). Germline values: CDR1 LNHDA, CDR2 SQIVND (reference sequence). V gave up 5 bases and J gave up 5 bases, with 21 bases separating them. The CDR3 sequence is 17 residues long. The CDR3 region has the DNA TGTGCCAGTAGTCCTAACTCGGAGGCCCCGGGGACCGGGGAGCTGTTTTTT. This sequence encodes CASSPNSEAPGTGELFF.

This rearrangement joins TRBV27 to TRBJ1-1; unclear D gene. V shed 0 bases and J shed 7 bases, with 12 bases lying between them. Germline loops: CDR1 MNHEY, CDR2 SMNVEV (reference sequence). The CDR3 is 14 amino acids. The CDR3 sequence is CASSLSSAANEAFF. The CDR3 DNA reads TGTGCCAGCAGTTTATCCTCGGCAGCAAATGAAGCTTTCTTT.

This rearrangement joins TRBV4-1 to TRBJ2-1, with D perhaps matching TRBD1 or TRBD2 (6 bases each). Germline V gene lookup returns CDR1 MGHRA and CDR2 YSYEKL. Trimming stripped 1 base from V and 4 bases from J, with 14 bases between. The CDR3 totals 16 residues. CDR3 in amino acids: CASSQGGQGTYNEQFF. In DNA form, the CDR3 reads TGCGCCAGCAGCCAAGGGGGGCAGGGGACTTACAATGAGCAGTTCTTC.

The genes are TRBV6-5 and TRBJ2-4, with D possibly matching TRBD2 (5 bases). With 2 bases removed from V and 8 bases from J, the gap between germline ends came to 13 bases. CDR1 MNHEY and CDR2 SVGAGI come from the germline V gene. CDR3 length equals 14 residues. As DNA, the CDR3 is TGTGCCAGCAGTTACCATGGCCCCGGGGACATTCAGTACTTC. Protein product: CASSYHGPGDIQYF.

The CDR3 protein is CASSLNRGGYEQYF. CDR3 in DNA: TGTGCCAGCAGTTTAAACAGGGGGGGCTACGAGCAGTACTTC. This sequence joins TRBV6-5 and TRBJ2-7, with D perhaps matching TRBD1 (8 bases). Trimming shortened V by 4 bases and J by 3 bases, and 13 bases separated the two germline ends. The germline V gene has CDR1 MNHEY and CDR2 SVGAGI. The length of the CDR3 is 14 residues.

The chain couples TRBV18 to TRBJ2-1, with TRBD2 matching over 13 bases. The length of the CDR3 is 16 residues. The V gene end was trimmed by 6 bases and the J gene end by 9 bases; junction bases not matched to a gene: 11. The germline V gene encodes CDR1 KGHSH and CDR2 LQKENI. CDR3 in amino acids: CASSPPGLAGVGEQFF. For the CDR3, the DNA is TGTGCCAGCTCTCCCCCAGGACTAGCGGGAGTTGGTGAGCAGTTCTTC.

This rearrangement joins TRBV7-2 to TRBJ2-7, with D possibly TRBD2 on 6 matching bases. The CDR3 is 15 residues long. Germline CDR1 SGHTA, CDR2 FQGNSA. The ends were cut back, 3 bases at V and 3 bases at J, with 15 bases in the middle. CDR3 sequence reads: CASSLPAAGFYEQYF. CDR3 DNA sequence: TGTGCCAGCAGCTTGCCCGCGGCGGGGTTCTACGAGCAGTACTTC.

This clone was seen a single time. This rearrangement joins TRBV30 to TRBJ1-4, with D unclear. V was clipped by 0 bases and J by 8 bases, with 4 bases between them. From germline, CDR1 is GTSNPN and CDR2 SVGIG (reference sequence). The CDR3 runs to 11 residues. The CDR3 DNA reads TGTGCCTGGAGTGTAGCCGAAAAACTGTTTTTT. Translation gives CAWSVAEKLFF.